The rows below give T cell receptor beta chains drawn from one sample of a study of Ad26.COV2.S vaccination and SARS-CoV-2 variants. The data were produced by immunoSEQ multiplex PCR, yet TCRdb's version contains in-frame clones alone and is incomplete. The sample carries more than 300,000 clones, 85% recorded once. This specimen was peripheral blood, taken in a trial of Ad26.COV2.S vaccine versus placebo. The source is a person between 18 and 59 years old who received the Ad26.COV2.S COVID-19 vaccine or a placebo. CDR3s include the opening cysteine and the closing phenylalanine or tryptophan. D genes are given only for firm matches. Only some rows state a clone size, as once, few, many or a class for expanded clones.

cdr3_length: 14; v_call: TRBV9; d_call: TRBD1; clone_size: .; j_call: TRBJ2-7; cdr3_aa: CASSPRTGVAEQYF; cdr3_nt: TGTGCCAGCAGCCCCCGGACAGGGGTGGCCGAGCAGTACTTC
cdr3_length: 14; v_call: TRBV28; d_call: .; clone_size: .; j_call: TRBJ2-7; cdr3_aa: CASSQAGGPYEQYF; cdr3_nt: TGTGCCAGCAGTCAGGCCGGCGGGCCCTACGAGCAGTACTTC
cdr3_length: 16; v_call: TRBV28; d_call: TRBD1; clone_size: .; j_call: TRBJ1-1; cdr3_aa: CASREKWTGRNTEAFF; cdr3_nt: TGTGCCAGCAGAGAAAAATGGACAGGTCGGAACACTGAAGCTTTCTTT
cdr3_length: 16; v_call: TRBV11-2; d_call: TRBD1; clone_size: .; j_call: TRBJ1-1; cdr3_aa: CASSLSRGRGNTEAFF; cdr3_nt: TGTGCCAGCAGCCTGAGTAGGGGGCGAGGGAACACTGAAGCTTTCTTT
cdr3_length: 13; v_call: TRBV19; d_call: .; clone_size: once; j_call: TRBJ2-1; cdr3_aa: CASSLGRYNEQFF; cdr3_nt: TGTGCCAGTAGCCTGGGGAGATACAATGAGCAGTTCTTC
cdr3_length: 12; v_call: TRBV28; d_call: .; clone_size: .; j_call: TRBJ1-5; cdr3_aa: CASTGLAQPQHF; cdr3_nt: TGTGCCAGCACAGGGTTGGCTCAGCCCCAGCATTTT
cdr3_length: 14; v_call: TRBV11-2; d_call: TRBD1; clone_size: few; j_call: TRBJ2-7; cdr3_aa: CASSSAQGAQEQYF; cdr3_nt: TGTGCCAGCAGCAGCGCACAGGGGGCACAAGAGCAGTACTTC
cdr3_length: 15; v_call: TRBV9; d_call: .; clone_size: .; j_call: TRBJ2-6; cdr3_aa: CASSVAGSGANVLTF; cdr3_nt: TGTGCCAGCAGCGTAGCAGGGAGTGGGGCCAACGTCCTGACTTTC
cdr3_length: 15; v_call: TRBV19; d_call: .; clone_size: .; j_call: TRBJ2-5; cdr3_aa: CATTRGLAGVETQYF; cdr3_nt: TGTGCCACCACCCGGGGGTTGGCAGGGGTAGAGACCCAGTACTTC
cdr3_length: 15; v_call: TRBV28; d_call: TRBD1; clone_size: .; j_call: TRBJ2-3; cdr3_aa: CASSPQDRGMDTQYF; cdr3_nt: TGTGCCAGCAGTCCCCAGGACAGGGGAATGGATACGCAGTATTTT
cdr3_length: 13; v_call: TRBV3-1/TRBV3-2; d_call: .; clone_size: .; j_call: TRBJ1-6; cdr3_aa: CASSQGGSSPLHF; cdr3_nt: TGTGCCAGCAGCCAAGGGGGTAGTTCACCCCTCCACTTT
cdr3_length: 20; v_call: TRBV2; d_call: TRBD1; clone_size: .; j_call: TRBJ1-1; cdr3_aa: CASSDHDLGTGTGADTEAFF; cdr3_nt: TGTGCCAGCAGCGATCATGATCTTGGGACAGGGACGGGAGCGGATACTGAAGCTTTCTTT
cdr3_length: 17; v_call: TRBV28; d_call: TRBD1; clone_size: .; j_call: TRBJ1-4; cdr3_aa: CASSLFGTGRTNEKLFF; cdr3_nt: TGTGCCAGCAGTTTATTCGGGACAGGGAGAACTAATGAAAAACTGTTTTTT
cdr3_length: 15; v_call: TRBV5-1; d_call: TRBD1; clone_size: .; j_call: TRBJ2-5; cdr3_aa: CASSFGTGGPETQYF; cdr3_nt: TGCGCCAGCAGCTTCGGGACAGGGGGCCCGGAGACCCAGTACTTC
cdr3_length: 17; v_call: TRBV5-6; d_call: .; clone_size: .; j_call: TRBJ2-7; cdr3_aa: CASSLAGFWGSSYEQYF; cdr3_nt: TGTGCCAGCAGCTTGGCGGGTTTTTGGGGTAGCTCCTACGAGCAGTACTTC
cdr3_length: 17; v_call: TRBV28; d_call: TRBD1; clone_size: .; j_call: TRBJ1-1; cdr3_aa: CASSQLGTGPRGTEAFF; cdr3_nt: TGTGCCAGCAGTCAACTTGGGACAGGGCCCCGCGGGACTGAAGCTTTCTTT
cdr3_length: 13; v_call: TRBV10-2; d_call: .; clone_size: .; j_call: TRBJ1-1; cdr3_aa: CASSLDGGTEAFF; cdr3_nt: TGCGCCAGCAGCCTCGATGGGGGCACTGAAGCTTTCTTT
cdr3_length: 21; v_call: TRBV4-1; d_call: TRBD2; clone_size: .; j_call: TRBJ2-3; cdr3_aa: CASSHPGILAGGSWGTDTQYF; cdr3_nt: TGCGCCAGCAGCCACCCCGGGATACTAGCGGGGGGATCCTGGGGCACAGATACGCAGTATTTT
cdr3_length: 13; v_call: TRBV9; d_call: .; clone_size: .; j_call: TRBJ1-2; cdr3_aa: CASSEHGLGGYTF; cdr3_nt: TGTGCCAGCAGCGAACATGGTTTGGGGGGCTACACCTTC
cdr3_length: 13; v_call: TRBV5-4; d_call: .; clone_size: .; j_call: TRBJ2-3; cdr3_aa: CASSSQGTDTQYF; cdr3_nt: TGTGCCAGCAGCTCCCAGGGGACAGATACGCAGTATTTT
cdr3_length: 16; v_call: TRBV10-3; d_call: .; clone_size: few; j_call: TRBJ1-6; cdr3_aa: CAISESIQEQDSPLHF; cdr3_nt: TGTGCCATCAGTGAGTCTATACAGGAACAGGATTCACCCCTCCACTTT
cdr3_length: 15; v_call: TRBV5-1; d_call: .; clone_size: .; j_call: TRBJ2-1; cdr3_aa: CASSLNGGTPNEQFF; cdr3_nt: TGCGCCAGCAGCTTGAATGGCGGGACCCCCAATGAGCAGTTCTTC
cdr3_length: 16; v_call: TRBV28; d_call: .; clone_size: .; j_call: TRBJ1-3; cdr3_aa: CASSASGVPVRNTIYF; cdr3_nt: TGTGCCAGCAGTGCCTCAGGGGTCCCCGTAAGAAACACCATATATTTT
cdr3_length: 14; v_call: TRBV29-1; d_call: TRBD1; clone_size: .; j_call: TRBJ1-2; cdr3_aa: CSVDRRDSNYGYTF; cdr3_nt: TGCAGCGTTGATCGTCGGGACAGTAACTATGGCTACACCTTC
cdr3_length: 11; v_call: TRBV20-1; d_call: .; clone_size: .; j_call: TRBJ1-1; cdr3_aa: CSARLNTEAFF; cdr3_nt: TGCAGTGCCAGGTTGAACACTGAAGCTTTCTTT
cdr3_length: 14; v_call: TRBV6-1; d_call: .; clone_size: .; j_call: TRBJ2-2; cdr3_aa: CASSEWGWTGELFF; cdr3_nt: TGTGCCAGCAGTGAATGGGGATGGACCGGGGAGCTGTTTTTT
cdr3_length: 15; v_call: TRBV3-1/TRBV3-2; d_call: TRBD1; clone_size: .; j_call: TRBJ2-1; cdr3_aa: CASSPWDRNNNEQFF; cdr3_nt: TGTGCCAGCAGCCCGTGGGACAGGAATAACAATGAGCAGTTCTTC
cdr3_length: 15; v_call: TRBV9; d_call: .; clone_size: .; j_call: TRBJ1-3; cdr3_aa: CASSVDGSSGNTIYF; cdr3_nt: TGTGCCAGCAGCGTCGACGGGAGCTCTGGAAACACCATATATTTT
cdr3_length: 14; v_call: TRBV7-3; d_call: TRBD2; clone_size: .; j_call: TRBJ2-5; cdr3_aa: CASSVGTSGETQYF; cdr3_nt: TGTGCCAGCAGCGTCGGGACTAGCGGAGAGACCCAGTACTTC
cdr3_length: 13; v_call: TRBV6-5; d_call: .; clone_size: once; j_call: TRBJ1-1; cdr3_aa: CASSYWSETEAFF; cdr3_nt: TGTGCCAGCAGTTACTGGAGTGAGACTGAAGCTTTCTTT
cdr3_length: 13; v_call: TRBV7-2; d_call: TRBD2; clone_size: .; j_call: TRBJ2-5; cdr3_aa: CASSLGTSETQYF; cdr3_nt: TGTGCCAGCAGCCTCGGGACTAGCGAGACCCAGTACTTC
cdr3_length: 15; v_call: TRBV7-2; d_call: .; clone_size: .; j_call: TRBJ1-2; cdr3_aa: CASSLVQGSSYGYTF; cdr3_nt: TGTGCCAGCAGCTTAGTTCAGGGGTCGTCCTATGGCTACACCTTC
cdr3_length: 16; v_call: TRBV5-1; d_call: .; clone_size: .; j_call: TRBJ2-2; cdr3_aa: CASSLDGMSNTGELFF; cdr3_nt: TGCGCCAGCAGCTTGGATGGGATGTCGAACACCGGGGAGCTGTTTTTT
cdr3_length: 15; v_call: TRBV5-1; d_call: TRBD2; clone_size: few; j_call: TRBJ2-2; cdr3_aa: CASSPSGGNTGELFF; cdr3_nt: TGCGCCAGCAGCCCTAGCGGGGGAAACACCGGGGAGCTGTTTTTT
cdr3_length: 13; v_call: TRBV6-5; d_call: .; clone_size: .; j_call: TRBJ1-1; cdr3_aa: CAAKLRVGTEAFF; cdr3_nt: TGTGCCGCAAAATTAAGGGTGGGCACTGAAGCTTTCTTT
cdr3_length: 13; v_call: TRBV29-1; d_call: .; clone_size: .; j_call: TRBJ1-1; cdr3_aa: CSVAGPDNTEAFF; cdr3_nt: TGCAGCGTTGCCGGGCCCGATAACACTGAAGCTTTCTTT
cdr3_length: 15; v_call: TRBV7-2; d_call: TRBD2; clone_size: .; j_call: TRBJ2-7; cdr3_aa: CASSLFRGGTYEQYF; cdr3_nt: TGTGCCAGCAGCTTATTTCGCGGGGGAACCTACGAGCAGTACTTC
cdr3_length: 14; v_call: TRBV19; d_call: .; clone_size: .; j_call: TRBJ1-4; cdr3_aa: CASRELEGGEKLFF; cdr3_nt: TGTGCCAGCCGAGAGTTGGAGGGAGGTGAAAAACTGTTTTTT
cdr3_length: 14; v_call: TRBV5-6; d_call: .; clone_size: .; j_call: TRBJ1-3; cdr3_aa: CASSPWVDGNTIYF; cdr3_nt: TGTGCCAGCAGCCCCTGGGTGGATGGAAACACCATATATTTT
cdr3_length: 14; v_call: TRBV18; d_call: .; clone_size: .; j_call: TRBJ1-6; cdr3_aa: CASSPLGVDSPLHF; cdr3_nt: TGTGCCAGCTCACCATTGGGGGTTGATTCACCCCTCCACTTT
cdr3_length: 15; v_call: TRBV19; d_call: .; clone_size: .; j_call: TRBJ2-2; cdr3_aa: CASSPRTAPSGELFF; cdr3_nt: TGTGCCAGTAGTCCCCGGACAGCCCCCTCCGGGGAGCTGTTTTTT